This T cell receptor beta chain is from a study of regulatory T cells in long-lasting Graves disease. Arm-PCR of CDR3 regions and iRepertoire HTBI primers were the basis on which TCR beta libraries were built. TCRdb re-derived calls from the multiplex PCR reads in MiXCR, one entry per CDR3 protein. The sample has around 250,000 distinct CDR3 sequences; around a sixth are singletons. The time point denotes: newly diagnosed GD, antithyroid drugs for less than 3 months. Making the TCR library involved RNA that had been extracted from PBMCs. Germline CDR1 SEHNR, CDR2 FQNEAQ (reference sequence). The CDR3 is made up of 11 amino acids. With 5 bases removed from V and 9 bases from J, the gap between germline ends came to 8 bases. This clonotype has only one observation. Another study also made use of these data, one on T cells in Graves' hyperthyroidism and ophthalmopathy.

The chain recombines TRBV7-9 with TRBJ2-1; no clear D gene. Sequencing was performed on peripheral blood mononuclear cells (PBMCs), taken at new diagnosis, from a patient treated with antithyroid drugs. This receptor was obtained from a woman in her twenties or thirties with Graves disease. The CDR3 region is CASSGMGEQFF. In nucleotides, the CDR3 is TGTGCCAGCAGCGGAATGGGTGAGCAGTTCTTC. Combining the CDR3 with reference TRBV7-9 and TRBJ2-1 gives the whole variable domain DTGVSQNPRHKITKRGQNVTFRCDPISEHNRLYWYRQTLGQGPEFLTYFQNEAQLEKSRLLSDRFSAERPKGSFSTLEIQRTEQGDSAMYLCASSGMGEQFFGPGTRLTVL.